A few counts support the clone carrying this T cell receptor (beta chain). As yet, its antigen is unknown. The data derive from a study of CD8 T cells in ankylosing spondylitis. Overall study findings and caveats: A TCR beta motif of 8 or 9 highly homologous variants appeared characteristic of ankylosing spondylitis blood. The clones that were linked to disease were reported to be significantly enriched in matched synovial fluid samples from ankylosing spondylitis patients. The disease-linked clones had a CD8+ phenotype and low blood frequencies.

TCRdb recomputed calls from the 5' RACE reads with MiXCR, one row per CDR3 protein. The sample includes approximately 400,000 distinct CDR3 sequences, about a sixth of them seen just once. V lost 5 bases, J lost 3 bases, and 11 bases stayed unmatched. This CDR3 comprises 15 residues. In germline, CDR1 is SQVTM, CDR2 ANQGSEA. Sequencing input: blood, either unsorted or a sorted T cell fraction (not recorded which). The chain recombines TRBV29-1 with TRBJ2-3, with TRBD2 matching 7 bases. This sequence originates from a male donor with ankylosing spondylitis. The CDR3 region is CSVTSPGGGTDTQYF. The CDR3 DNA sequence: TGCAGCGTTACCTCCCCTGGCGGGGGAACAGATACGCAGTATTTT.